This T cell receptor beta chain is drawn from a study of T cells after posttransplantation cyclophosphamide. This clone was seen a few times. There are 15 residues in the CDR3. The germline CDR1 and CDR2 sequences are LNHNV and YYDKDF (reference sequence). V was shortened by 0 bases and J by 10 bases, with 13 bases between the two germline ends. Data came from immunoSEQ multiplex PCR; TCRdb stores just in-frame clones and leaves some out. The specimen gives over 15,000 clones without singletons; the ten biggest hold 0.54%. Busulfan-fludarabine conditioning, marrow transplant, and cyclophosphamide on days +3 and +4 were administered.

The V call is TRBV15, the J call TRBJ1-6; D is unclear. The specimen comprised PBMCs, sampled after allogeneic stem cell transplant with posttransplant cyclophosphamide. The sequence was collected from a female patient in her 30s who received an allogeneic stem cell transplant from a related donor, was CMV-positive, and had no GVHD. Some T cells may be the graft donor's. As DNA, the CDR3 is TGTGCCACCAGCAGAGACTCGAGAGGAGGATCACCCCTCCACTTT. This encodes CATSRDSRGGSPLHF.